What follows describes a single TCR beta chain. TCRdb's table, derived via immunoSEQ multiplex PCR, lists solely in-frame clones and lacks some. The repertoire holds under 130,000 clones, with 84% as singletons. This CDR3 comprises 16 residues. Trimming left V 5 bases short and J 0 bases short, with 15 bases between. Per the germline V gene, CDR1 is SGHAT and CDR2 is FQNNGV. This entry belongs to a study of blood T cell repertoires in COVID-19. The clonotype comes from a human donor in a cohort sampled during active COVID-19. The source material was peripheral blood. This chain uses TRBV11-2 with TRBJ2-3; D is unclear. The CDR3: CASSPPTLFSTDTQYF. CDR3 nucleotides: TGTGCCAGCAGCCCCCCGACACTTTTTAGCACAGATACGCAGTATTTT.